This is a list of T cell receptor beta chains from one sample in a study of regulatory dendritic cells for organ transplantation. Their antigen targets remain unknown. The table came from immunoSEQ multiplex PCR; TCRdb's copy has only in-frame clones and leaves some out. The table shows some 10,000 clones, with roughly 91% occurring only once. Sequencing was done on a sample of naive CD8+ T cells from blood cultured with dendritic cells. The receptors derive from a human donor in good health. The CDR3 runs from the conserved cysteine through the conserved F or W. D genes are given only for firm matches. A row's size may be missing; if present it is once, few, many or a size class.

clone_size,j_call,d_call,v_call,cdr3_aa,cdr3_nt
-,TRBJ2-5,-,TRBV6-5,CASSLKVVETQYF,TGTGCCAGCAGTTTAAAGGTGGTGGAGACCCAGTACTTC
-,TRBJ1-1,TRBD1,TRBV5-4,CASSLDRVDVPNTEAFF,TGTGCCAGCAGCCTAGACAGGGTAGACGTTCCGAACACTGAAGCTTTCTTT
-,TRBJ2-7,-,TRBV15,CATSNEPDFDEQYF,TGTGCCACCAGCAATGAGCCAGATTTCGACGAGCAGTACTTC
-,TRBJ2-5,-,TRBV28,CASSWGRTYQETQYF,TGTGCCAGCAGTTGGGGACGGACTTACCAAGAGACCCAGTACTTC
-,TRBJ1-2,-,TRBV15,CATSTPTNYGYTF,TGTGCCACCAGTACACCGACCAACTATGGCTACACCTTC
-,TRBJ1-1,-,TRBV4-3,CASSQVEEDRLNTEAFF,TGCGCCAGCAGCCAAGTCGAGGAGGACAGATTGAACACTGAAGCTTTCTTT
-,TRBJ2-2,-,TRBV6-6,CAYSGTGYTGELFF,TGTGCCTATAGCGGGACAGGATACACCGGGGAGCTGTTTTTT
-,TRBJ1-2,TRBD1,TRBV4-1,CASSQGEGQGSYGYTF,TGCGCCAGCAGCCAAGGGGAAGGACAGGGCTCCTATGGCTACACCTTC
-,TRBJ2-1,TRBD2,TRBV27,CASSLSGTSGGNEQFF,TGTGCCAGCAGTTTATCGGGGACTAGCGGGGGAAATGAGCAGTTCTTC
-,TRBJ1-2,-,TRBV9,CASSIGGGDYGYTF,TGTGCCAGCAGTATCGGAGGGGGGGACTATGGCTACACCTTC
-,TRBJ1-1,-,TRBV20-1,CSARGYTEAFF,TGCAGTGCTAGGGGGTACACTGAAGCTTTCTTT
-,TRBJ1-5,TRBD1,TRBV23-1,CASSEGQGLIQPQHF,TGCGCCAGCAGCGAGGGACAGGGATTAATTCAGCCCCAGCATTTT
once,TRBJ1-1,TRBD1,TRBV7-6,CASSRATGGLTEAFF,TGTGCCAGCAGCAGGGCGACAGGGGGCCTCACTGAAGCTTTCTTT
-,TRBJ1-1,-,TRBV5-4,CASSFWGGNTEAFF,TGTGCCAGCAGCTTCTGGGGGGGGAACACTGAAGCTTTCTTT
few,TRBJ1-3,-,TRBV4-2,CASSQEIGNTIYF,TGTGCCAGCAGCCAAGAGATCGGAAACACCATATATTTT
-,TRBJ1-5,-,TRBV4-2,CASSPMRGWQPQHF,TGTGCCAGCAGCCCGATGCGGGGGTGGCAGCCCCAGCATTTT
-,TRBJ2-1,-,TRBV27,CASSLGTRGYNEQFF,TGTGCCAGCAGCCTCGGGACCCGAGGCTACAATGAGCAGTTCTTC
-,TRBJ2-2,-,TRBV5-1,CASSIGRINTGELFF,TGCGCCAGCAGCATAGGACGGATCAACACCGGGGAGCTGTTTTTT
-,TRBJ2-7,-,TRBV27,CASGVGSYEQYF,TGTGCCAGCGGGGTCGGGTCCTACGAGCAGTACTTC
-,TRBJ2-1,-,TRBV21-1,CASSNRDRGNEQFF,TGTGCCAGCAGCAACCGGGACAGGGGGAATGAGCAGTTCTTC
-,TRBJ2-7,-,TRBV28,CASRSRFRAGTTYEQYF,TGTGCCAGCAGAAGCCGCTTTAGGGCAGGGACGACCTACGAGCAGTACTTC
-,TRBJ1-1,-,TRBV14,CASSPLVALNTEAFF,TGTGCCAGCAGCCCACTCGTTGCCCTGAACACTGAAGCTTTCTTT
-,TRBJ1-1,-,TRBV7-9,CASSLVASEAFF,TGTGCCAGCAGCTTAGTGGCGTCTGAAGCTTTCTTT
-,TRBJ1-1,-,TRBV7-6,CASSLGRAAEAFF,TGTGCCAGCAGCTTAGGCAGGGCAGCTGAAGCTTTCTTT
-,TRBJ1-2,-,TRBV28,CASRDRANYGYTF,TGTGCCAGCAGAGACCGGGCTAACTATGGCTACACCTTC
-,TRBJ2-3,TRBD1,TRBV7-9,CASSLPQGASTDTQYF,TGTGCCAGCAGCTTACCACAGGGGGCTAGCACAGATACGCAGTATTTT
-,TRBJ2-7,-,TRBV5-4,CASSLALSYEQYF,TGTGCCAGCAGCCTAGCTCTCTCTTACGAGCAGTACTTC
-,TRBJ2-3,-,TRBV4-3,CASSQDYALGGGTDTQYF,TGCGCCAGCAGCCAAGATTACGCTTTAGGGGGAGGCACAGATACGCAGTATTTT
-,TRBJ2-2,TRBD2,TRBV18,CASSPILYSGDANTGELFF,TGTGCCAGCTCGCCGATACTGTATAGCGGGGACGCGAACACCGGGGAGCTGTTTTTT
-,TRBJ2-7,-,TRBV7-2,CASSPGWGGYEQYF,TGTGCCAGCAGCCCGGGCTGGGGAGGCTACGAGCAGTACTTC
once,TRBJ1-2,-,TRBV13,CASSLEGTLYGYTF,TGTGCCAGCAGCTTAGAGGGGACCCTATATGGCTACACCTTC
-,TRBJ2-2,TRBD2,TRBV10-3,CAISSGSITGELFF,TGTGCCATCAGTAGCGGGAGTATCACCGGGGAGCTGTTTTTT
once,TRBJ2-5,-,TRBV27,CASSPGQVLGRGGWETQYF,TGTGCCAGCAGCCCCGGACAGGTCTTAGGTCGGGGGGGTTGGGAGACCCAGTACTTC
-,TRBJ1-4,-,TRBV7-6,CASSLLSREKLFF,TGTGCCAGCAGCTTACTCTCTCGGGAAAAACTGTTTTTT
-,TRBJ2-5,-,TRBV7-9,CASSSSSRAETQYF,TGTGCCAGCAGCTCGTCTAGTCGGGCCGAGACCCAGTACTTC
-,TRBJ2-7,TRBD2,TRBV9,CASAEAGASYEQYF,TGTGCCAGCGCGGAGGCGGGAGCAAGCTACGAGCAGTACTTC
once,TRBJ2-3,TRBD2,TRBV7-2,CASSSSGGIGDTQYF,TGTGCCAGCAGCTCGAGCGGGGGGATCGGAGATACGCAGTATTTT
-,TRBJ2-1,-,TRBV19,CASSTGSDNEQFF,TGTGCCAGTAGTACGGGTTCCGACAATGAGCAGTTCTTC
-,TRBJ2-5,-,TRBV6-1,CASSVDRFYQETQYF,TGTGCCAGCAGTGTCGACAGGTTTTACCAAGAGACCCAGTACTTC
once,TRBJ2-3,-,TRBV23-1,CASTRESQDRTYTQYF,TGCGCCAGCACCCGTGAGTCGCAGGACAGAACTTATACGCAGTATTTT
-,TRBJ2-7,TRBD2,TRBV19,CASSEASGGGYEQYF,TGTGCCAGTAGTGAAGCTAGCGGGGGAGGATACGAGCAGTACTTC
-,TRBJ2-4,-,TRBV18,CASSPETGAKNIQYF,TGTGCCAGCTCACCAGAGACGGGAGCCAAAAACATTCAGTACTTC
once,TRBJ2-3,TRBD2,TRBV9,CASSAGGADTDTQYF,TGTGCCAGCAGCGCGGGGGGAGCGGACACAGATACGCAGTATTTT
-,TRBJ2-7,TRBD1,TRBV29-1,CSVVGTGYEQYF,TGCAGCGTTGTCGGGACAGGTTACGAGCAGTACTTC
-,TRBJ1-3,TRBD1,TRBV4-1,CASSQSQGTGNTIYF,TGCGCCAGCAGCCAATCACAGGGGACTGGAAACACCATATATTTT
-,TRBJ2-5,-,TRBV2,CASSSGYETQYF,TGTGCCAGCAGTTCCGGGTACGAGACCCAGTACTTC
-,TRBJ2-7,-,TRBV27,CASSITSGPSIEQYF,TGTGCCAGCAGCATAACCTCCGGGCCCTCCATCGAGCAGTACTTC
-,TRBJ2-3,-,TRBV5-4,CASSFNGGSTDTQYF,TGTGCCAGCAGCTTTAATGGGGGGAGCACAGATACGCAGTATTTT
-,TRBJ1-2,-,TRBV4-3,CASSQDSGFGYTF,TGCGCCAGCAGCCAAGATTCAGGATTCGGCTACACCTTC
-,TRBJ2-5,-,TRBV5-1,CASGRGGGAGETQYF,TGCGCCAGCGGGCGGGGAGGGGGCGCGGGAGAGACCCAGTACTTC
-,TRBJ1-1,-,TRBV27,CASSSGTVAFF,TGTGCCAGCAGTTCAGGGACGGTAGCTTTCTTT
-,TRBJ2-3,-,TRBV7-9,CASSWGTDTQYF,TGTGCCAGCAGCTGGGGCACAGATACGCAGTATTTT
once,TRBJ1-2,-,TRBV7-2,CASSLEGVGYGYTF,TGTGCCAGCAGCTTAGAGGGAGTGGGTTATGGCTACACCTTC
-,TRBJ2-3,TRBD2,TRBV27,CASSLNSGRARGDTQYF,TGTGCCAGCAGTCTGAATAGCGGGAGGGCCAGGGGAGATACGCAGTATTTT
-,TRBJ2-1,-,TRBV6-5,CASSYFGVNNEQFF,TGTGCCAGCAGTTACTTTGGGGTCAACAATGAGCAGTTCTTC
-,TRBJ1-2,-,TRBV6-5,CASCPKGRGLGGYTF,TGTGCCAGCTGCCCTAAAGGCCGGGGGCTTGGCGGCTACACCTTC
few,TRBJ2-7,-,TRBV14,CAATYEQYF,TGTGCCGCGACTTACGAGCAGTACTTC